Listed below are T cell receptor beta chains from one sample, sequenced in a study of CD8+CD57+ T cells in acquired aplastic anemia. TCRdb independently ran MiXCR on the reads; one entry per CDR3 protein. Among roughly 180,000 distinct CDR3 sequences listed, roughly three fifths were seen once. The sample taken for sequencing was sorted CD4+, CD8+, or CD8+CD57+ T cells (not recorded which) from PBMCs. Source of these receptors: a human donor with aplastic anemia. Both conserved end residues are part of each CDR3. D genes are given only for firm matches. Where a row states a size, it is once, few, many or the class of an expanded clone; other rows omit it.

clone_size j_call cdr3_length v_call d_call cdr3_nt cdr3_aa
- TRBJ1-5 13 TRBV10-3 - TGTGCCATCAGGGACGGGTCCGGTCAGCCCCAGCATTTT CAIRDGSGQPQHF
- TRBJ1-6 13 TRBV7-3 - TGTGCCAGCAGCTTAGAATTTAATTCACCCCTCCACTTT CASSLEFNSPLHF
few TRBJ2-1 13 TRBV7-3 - TGTGCCAGCAGCTACGGGACTGCTAATGAGCAGTTCTTC CASSYGTANEQFF
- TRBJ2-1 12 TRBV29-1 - TGCAGCGTCTTGGGGCGGCGAAATGAGCAGTTCTTC CSVLGRRNEQFF
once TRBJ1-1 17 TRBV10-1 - TGCGCCAGCAGTGAAGGGGCAGGGCTTGGGGGGAACACTGAAGCTTTCTTT CASSEGAGLGGNTEAFF
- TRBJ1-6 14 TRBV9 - TGTGCCAGCAGTTTCCGTTTGGGCAATTCACCCCTCCACTTT CASSFRLGNSPLHF
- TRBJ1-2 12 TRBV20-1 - TGCAGTGCTAGCGTAGGGGGAAGTGGCTACACCTTC CSASVGGSGYTF
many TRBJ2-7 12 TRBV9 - TGTGCCAGCAGCCATTCTGGGTACGAGCAGTACTTC CASSHSGYEQYF
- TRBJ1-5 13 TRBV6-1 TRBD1 TGTGCCAGCAGTGCGGACAGGGCACGGCCCCAGCATTTT CASSADRARPQHF
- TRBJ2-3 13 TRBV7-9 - TGTGCCAGCAGCAACGTGGGCACAGATACGCAGTATTTT CASSNVGTDTQYF
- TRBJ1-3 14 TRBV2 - TGTGCCAGCAGTCGACAAACCTCTGGAAACACCATATATTTT CASSRQTSGNTIYF
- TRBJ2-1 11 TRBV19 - TGTGCCAGTAGTACCAGTTATGAGCAGTTCTTC CASSTSYEQFF
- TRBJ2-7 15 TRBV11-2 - TGTGCCAGCAGCTTAAGCCGGGTCGAGTCCTACGAGCAGTACTTC CASSLSRVESYEQYF
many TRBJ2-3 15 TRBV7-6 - TGTGCCAGCAGTTTGGGGCACTCCTACACAGATACGCAGTATTTT CASSLGHSYTDTQYF
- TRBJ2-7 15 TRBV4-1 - TGCGCCAGCAGCCGATCGACAGGACTTACCTACGAGCAGTACTTC CASSRSTGLTYEQYF
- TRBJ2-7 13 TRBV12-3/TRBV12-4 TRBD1 TGTGCCAGCAGACAGGGGACAGCCTACGAGCAGTACTTC CASRQGTAYEQYF
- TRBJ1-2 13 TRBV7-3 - TGTGCCACAGACCCCGGGCGGGGGTACGGCTACACCTTC CATDPGRGYGYTF
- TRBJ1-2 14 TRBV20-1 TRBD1 TGCAGTGCTCCGGACAGGGACTTTAACTATGGCTACACCTTC CSAPDRDFNYGYTF
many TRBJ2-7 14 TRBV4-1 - TGCGCCAGCAGCCAGAGAGGGGGGACCTACGAGCAGTACTTC CASSQRGGTYEQYF
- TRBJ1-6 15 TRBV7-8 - TGTGCCAGCAGTTTTGCCGACAGCAATAATTCACCCCTCCACTTT CASSFADSNNSPLHF
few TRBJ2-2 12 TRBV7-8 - TGTGCCAGCAGCTACCACACCGGGGAGCTGTTTTTT CASSYHTGELFF
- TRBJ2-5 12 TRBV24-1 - TGTGCCACCAGTGATTTATGGGAGACCCAGTACTTC CATSDLWETQYF
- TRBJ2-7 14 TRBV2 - TGTGCCAGCAGGCGGGACGGAAACTCCTACGAGCAGTACTTC CASRRDGNSYEQYF
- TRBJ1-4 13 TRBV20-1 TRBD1 TGCAGTGCCAGCGACAGGGGGAGCGAAAAACTGTTTTTT CSASDRGSEKLFF
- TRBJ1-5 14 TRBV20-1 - TGCAGTGCCCCGATGGGAGGGGGCAATCAGCCCCAGCATTTT CSAPMGGGNQPQHF
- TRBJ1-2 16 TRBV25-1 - TGTGCCAGCAGTGATGGTACCACGATAACTAACTATGGCTACACCTTC CASSDGTTITNYGYTF
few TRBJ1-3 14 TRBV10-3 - TGTGCCATCCGAGGCGGTGCCTCTGGAAACACCATATATTTT CAIRGGASGNTIYF
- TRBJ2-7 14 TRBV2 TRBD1 TGTGCCAGCAGTGACAGGACAGGGGACCACGAGCAGTACTTC CASSDRTGDHEQYF
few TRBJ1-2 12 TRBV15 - TGTGCCACCAGCAGAGACCACTATGGCTACACCTTC CATSRDHYGYTF
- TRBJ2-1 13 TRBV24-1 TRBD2 TGTGCCACCAGCGGACTAGCGGGGGCCGAGCAGTTCTTC CATSGLAGAEQFF
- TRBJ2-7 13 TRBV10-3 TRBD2 TGTGCCATCAGTGGGACTAGCGGGGAACGACGATCCTTC CAISGTSGERRSF
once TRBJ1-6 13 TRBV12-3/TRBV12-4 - TGTGCCAGCCACTCAGCGGCTAACTCACCCCTCCACTTT CASHSAANSPLHF
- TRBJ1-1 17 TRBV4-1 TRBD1 TGCGCCAGCACCCAAATTGTATCGGGACAGGCTGCGATAGAGGCTTTCTTT CASTQIVSGQAAIEAFF
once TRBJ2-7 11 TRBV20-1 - TGCAGTGCTAGACCGCTCTACAAGCAGTACTTC CSARPLYKQYF
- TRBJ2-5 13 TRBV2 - TGTGCCAGCAGTGGGGCAGGGGCAGAGACCCAGTACTTC CASSGAGAETQYF
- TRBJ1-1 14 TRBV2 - TGTGCCAGCAAACCTTTAGCTATGAACACTGAAGCTTTCTTT CASKPLAMNTEAFF
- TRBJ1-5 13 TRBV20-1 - TGCAGTGCTAGCGCAGCGGGGAATCAGCCCCAGCATTTT CSASAAGNQPQHF
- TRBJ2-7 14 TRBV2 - TGTGCCAGCATCGACTCTGCGGACTCCTACGAGCAGTACTTC CASIDSADSYEQYF
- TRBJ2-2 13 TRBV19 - TGTGCCAGTAGTCAGCGGTACACCGGGGAGCTGTTTTTT CASSQRYTGELFF
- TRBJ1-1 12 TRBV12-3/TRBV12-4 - TGTGCCAGCAGTTTCGACAGCGTTGAAGCTTTCTTT CASSFDSVEAFF
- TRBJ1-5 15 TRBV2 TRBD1 TGTGCCAGCAGTGATAGGACAGGGGGCAGGCAGCCCCAGCATTTT CASSDRTGGRQPQHF
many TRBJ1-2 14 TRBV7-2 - TGTGCCAGCAGTTTGACAATCTTGGACTATGGCTACACCTTC CASSLTILDYGYTF
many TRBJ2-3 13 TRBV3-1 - TGTGCCAGCAGCCAAGACCCTACAGATACGCAGTATTTT CASSQDPTDTQYF
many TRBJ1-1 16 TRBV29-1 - TGCAGCGTTGAAGTTCCTATTCTGGGGAGGAACACTGAAGCTTTCTTT CSVEVPILGRNTEAFF
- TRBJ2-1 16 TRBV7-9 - TGTGCCAGCAGCTCTAGGATTGGCGTTTTCAGTAATGAGCAGTTCTTC CASSSRIGVFSNEQFF
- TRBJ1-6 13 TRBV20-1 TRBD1 TGCAGTGCTAGAGCCCAGGGGGGTTTACCCCTCCACTTT CSARAQGGLPLHF
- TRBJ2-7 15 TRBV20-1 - TGCAGTGCTAGAGATATGGCAGGCACTATCTACGAGCAGTACTTC CSARDMAGTIYEQYF
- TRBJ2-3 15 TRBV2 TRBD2 TGTGCCAGCAGTGAATTTAGCGGGAGTGGGGATACGCAGTATTTT CASSEFSGSGDTQYF
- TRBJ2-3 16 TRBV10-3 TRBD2 TGTGCCATCAGGGCAAGTAGCGGGAGGGCCGACGATACGCAGTATTTT CAIRASSGRADDTQYF
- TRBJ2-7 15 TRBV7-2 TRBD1 TGTGCCAGCAGCAGAACCGGGACAGCTACCTACGAGCAGTACTTC CASSRTGTATYEQYF
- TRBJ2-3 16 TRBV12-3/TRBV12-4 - TGTGCCAGCAGTGCTGCTGGGACCGGACTTGCTTATACGCAGTATTTT CASSAAGTGLAYTQYF
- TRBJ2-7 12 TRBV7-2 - TGTGCCAGTAGTATAGATCGTGGGGAGCAGTACTTC CASSIDRGEQYF